Listed below are T cell receptor beta chains from one sample, sequenced in a study of blood T cell repertoires in COVID-19. Method: immunoSEQ multiplex PCR; TCRdb's copy keeps in-frame clones and lacks some. Of about 67,000 clones listed, over 80% are singletons. The sequenced material came from peripheral blood. The receptors come from a man aged 50 to 60 with active COVID-19. The CDR3 runs from the conserved cysteine through the conserved F or W. The D gene is left open where the match is weak. Only some rows state a clone size, as once, few, many or a class for expanded clones.

TRBD2 | TRBJ2-7 | TRBV4-3 | few | CASSQEWTSGMYEQYF | TGCGCCAGCAGCCAAGAATGGACTAGCGGGATGTACGAGCAGTACTTC
TRBD2 | TRBJ2-2 | TRBV19 | - | CASGLAGINTGELFF | TGTGCCAGTGGACTAGCGGGGATTAACACCGGGGAGCTGTTTTTT
TRBD1 | TRBJ2-1 | TRBV6-5 | - | CASTTGTGGSNEQFF | TGTGCCAGCACCACCGGGACAGGGGGTTCCAATGAGCAGTTCTTC
- | TRBJ1-1 | TRBV30 | - | CAWSLLAGYEAFF | TGTGCCTGGAGTTTGTTGGCAGGATACGAAGCTTTCTTT
- | TRBJ1-5 | TRBV24-1 | - | CATRNRVSQPQHF | TGTGCCACCAGAAACAGGGTTTCTCAGCCCCAGCATTTT
TRBD2 | TRBJ2-5 | TRBV27 | - | CASSTYLQGKREGMETQYF | TGTGCCAGCAGTACCTACCTCCAGGGAAAGCGGGAGGGCATGGAGACCCAGTACTTC
- | TRBJ2-3 | TRBV27 | - | CASSSSAPTDTQYF | TGTGCCAGCAGCTCGAGCGCACCCACAGATACGCAGTATTTT
TRBD1 | TRBJ1-1 | TRBV4-1 | - | CASSQSVQGAGTEAFF | TGCGCCAGCAGCCAATCCGTACAGGGGGCCGGCACTGAAGCTTTCTTT
TRBD2 | TRBJ2-5 | TRBV7-2 | - | CASSPPSGRAGGGTQYF | TGTGCCAGCAGCCCTCCTAGCGGGAGGGCCGGGGGTGGAACCCAGTACTTC
- | TRBJ2-3 | TRBV25-1 | - | CASSLGRGGPHTDTQYF | TGTGCCAGCAGTCTTGGGAGGGGGGGCCCGCACACAGATACGCAGTATTTT
- | TRBJ2-2 | TRBV6-4 | - | CASSPRGNTGELFF | TGTGCCAGCAGTCCTCGAGGGAACACCGGGGAGCTGTTTTTT
- | TRBJ1-1 | TRBV4-1 | - | CASRPGQWVGDTEAFF | TGCGCCAGCCGACCAGGACAGTGGGTCGGGGACACTGAAGCTTTCTTT
- | TRBJ1-1 | TRBV6-2/TRBV6-3 | - | CASSYFPREGNTEAFF | TGTGCCAGCAGTTACTTTCCGCGGGAGGGGAACACTGAAGCTTTCTTT
- | TRBJ2-3 | TRBV5-1 | - | CASGEQPGNLDTQYF | TGCGCCAGCGGCGAACAACCGGGGAACTTAGATACGCAGTATTTT
TRBD1 | TRBJ1-1 | TRBV5-1 | few | CASSSGTGLDTEAFF | TGCGCCAGCAGCTCCGGGACAGGGCTGGACACTGAAGCTTTCTTT
TRBD2 | TRBJ2-1 | TRBV19 | - | CASSTRTSGDNEQFF | TGTGCCAGTAGTACCAGGACTAGCGGCGACAATGAGCAGTTCTTC
- | TRBJ1-1 | TRBV6-5 | once | CASSLRGTEAFF | TGTGCCAGCAGCCTAAGGGGGACTGAAGCTTTCTTT
- | TRBJ1-1 | TRBV27 | - | CASSFPGSHTEAFF | TGTGCCAGCAGTTTTCCAGGGTCCCACACTGAAGCTTTCTTT
TRBD1 | TRBJ1-2 | TRBV24-1 | - | CATSDTTGGDGYTF | TGTGCCACCAGTGACACGACAGGGGGCGATGGCTACACCTTC
- | TRBJ1-3 | TRBV7-2 | - | CASSATGPSSLSGNTIYF | TGTGCCAGCAGCGCTACAGGACCCAGTTCACTCTCTGGAAACACCATATATTTT
- | TRBJ1-4 | TRBV28 | few | CASKQSTNEKLFF | TGTGCCAGTAAACAGTCAACTAATGAAAAACTGTTTTTT
- | TRBJ1-3 | TRBV2 | - | CASSDRGSGNTIYF | TGTGCCAGCAGTGACAGGGGCTCTGGAAACACCATATATTTT
- | TRBJ2-5 | TRBV18 | - | CASSPGLRETQYF | TGTGCCAGCTCACCCGGACTCAGGGAGACCCAGTACTTC
TRBD1 | TRBJ1-1 | TRBV6-5 | - | CASSAGTGLRTEAFF | TGTGCCAGCAGCGCCGGGACAGGGCTCCGCACTGAAGCTTTCTTT
TRBD2 | TRBJ2-1 | TRBV3-1/TRBV3-2 | - | CASSLKREDLNEQFF | TGTGCCAGCAGCCTGAAGCGGGAGGACCTCAATGAGCAGTTCTTC
- | TRBJ2-7 | TRBV29-1 | few | CSFRQGRSYEQYF | TGCAGCTTTAGGCAGGGCAGATCCTACGAGCAGTACTTC
TRBD1 | TRBJ2-3 | TRBV30 | - | CAWSGRDRGYKDTQYF | TGTGCCTGGAGTGGCCGGGACAGGGGGTATAAAGATACGCAGTATTTT
TRBD1 | TRBJ1-1 | TRBV4-2 | - | CASSQDRDRGRAFF | TGTGCCAGCAGCCAAGATCGGGACAGGGGAAGAGCTTTCTTT
- | TRBJ1-2 | TRBV28 | once | CASSPPGATTGYGYTF | TGTGCCAGCAGTCCGCCAGGAGCCACGACAGGATATGGCTACACCTTC
- | TRBJ2-4 | TRBV1 | - | CTSSQDRATPPAKNIQYF | TGCACCAGCAGCCAAGATCGAGCCACCCCTCCGGCCAAAAACATTCAGTACTTC
- | TRBJ2-1 | TRBV18 | - | CASSPGGYNEQFF | TGTGCCAGCTCACCCGGAGGCTACAATGAGCAGTTCTTC
TRBD1 | TRBJ2-1 | TRBV5-6 | - | CASSLTGWGQGAFEQFF | TGTGCCAGCAGCTTGACAGGCTGGGGACAGGGGGCGTTTGAGCAGTTCTTC
- | TRBJ1-1 | TRBV7-3 | - | CASSLSGGREAFF | TGTGCCAGCAGCTTATCGGGGGGCCGTGAAGCTTTCTTT
TRBD1 | TRBJ1-2 | TRBV19 | - | CASSRGQGYGYTF | TGTGCCAGTAGTCGGGGACAGGGCTATGGCTACACCTTC
TRBD2 | TRBJ2-7 | TRBV6-2/TRBV6-3 | - | CASSRTSGYEQYF | TGTGCCAGCAGTAGGACTAGCGGATACGAGCAGTACTTC
- | TRBJ2-5 | TRBV6-5 | - | CASSYVSGSETQYF | TGTGCCAGCAGTTACGTCAGCGGGTCGGAGACCCAGTACTTC
TRBD1 | TRBJ1-4 | TRBV7-2 | - | CASSFQGAGEKLFF | TGTGCCAGCAGCTTTCAGGGGGCGGGTGAAAAACTGTTTTTT
TRBD1 | TRBJ2-1 | TRBV27 | - | CASRRTGTDEQFF | TGTGCCAGCAGGCGGACAGGGACCGATGAGCAGTTCTTC
- | TRBJ1-2 | TRBV15 | - | CATSSPRRSSGGPFYGYTF | TGTGCCACCAGCAGCCCTCGTAGATCCTCGGGGGGCCCCTTCTATGGCTACACCTTC
TRBD1 | TRBJ1-2 | TRBV7-2 | - | CASSPTGAYGYTF | TGTGCCAGCAGCCCCACAGGGGCCTATGGCTACACCTTC
- | TRBJ1-3 | TRBV6-5 | once | CASSYAGSGNTIYF | TGTGCCAGCAGTTACGCAGGCTCTGGAAACACCATATATTTT
- | TRBJ2-5 | TRBV6-1 | - | CASSEGATPQETQYF | TGTGCCAGCAGTGAAGGGGCCACTCCCCAAGAGACCCAGTACTTC
TRBD2 | TRBJ2-7 | TRBV6-2/TRBV6-3 | - | CASSYSRGGGPDYEQYF | TGTGCCAGCAGTTACTCCCGTGGCGGGGGGCCGGACTACGAGCAGTACTTC
TRBD1 | TRBJ2-6 | TRBV15 | - | CATSSSRLKLRGLNSGANVLTF | TGTGCCACCAGCAGCTCGCGCCTTAAACTCAGGGGGCTAAACTCTGGGGCCAACGTCCTGACTTTC
TRBD1 | TRBJ2-1 | TRBV4-1 | - | CASSQERRQGYNEQFF | TGCGCCAGCAGCCAAGAAAGAAGACAGGGGTATAATGAGCAGTTCTTC
- | TRBJ2-7 | TRBV24-1 | - | CATSVNSEQYF | TGTGCCACCAGTGTGAACAGCGAGCAGTACTTC
- | TRBJ2-2 | TRBV10-3 | - | CAISGGSRGKVNTGELFF | TGTGCCATCAGCGGAGGGAGCCGGGGGAAAGTGAACACCGGGGAGCTGTTTTTT
- | TRBJ1-1 | TRBV5-1 | - | CASSLSVNTEAFF | TGCGCCAGCAGCTTGTCGGTGAACACTGAAGCTTTCTTT
TRBD2 | TRBJ2-2 | TRBV19 | once | CASSIPRSGRNTGELFF | TGTGCCAGTAGTATACCGCGTAGCGGGAGGAATACCGGGGAGCTGTTTTTT
- | TRBJ1-1 | TRBV9 | - | CASSLQGNTEAFF | TGTGCCAGCAGCCTACAGGGGAACACTGAAGCTTTCTTT
TRBD2 | TRBJ2-2 | TRBV5-4 | once | CASTREQSTGELFF | TGTGCCAGCACGCGGGAGCAGAGCACCGGGGAGCTGTTTTTT
TRBD1 | TRBJ2-3 | TRBV28 | - | CASSYRGQTDTQYF | TGTGCCAGCAGTTACAGGGGGCAAACAGATACGCAGTATTTT
TRBD2 | TRBJ2-1 | TRBV7-2 | - | CASSPWVTSGGSYNEQFF | TGTGCCAGCAGCCCGTGGGTGACTAGCGGGGGCTCCTACAATGAGCAGTTCTTC
- | TRBJ1-6 | TRBV6-2/TRBV6-3 | once | CASSYGQLTPLHF | TGTGCCAGCAGTTACGGACAGTTAACACCCCTCCACTTT